This record covers a single T cell receptor beta chain. The sample originates from a study of shared clonotypes between healthy human individuals. Clones were sequenced by immunoSEQ multiplex PCR, and TCRdb holds only the in-frame ones, with some missing. The sample shows a few million clones, about 90% of them seen only once. The authors divided CD4+ cells into CD45RA+ naive and CD45RA-negative memory subsets. Sequenced: naive CD4+ T cells from PBMCs. This sample's subset: CD45RA+ positively selected. The origin of this receptor is a man younger than 30 in good health. Some clones in this sample may be carry-over from other donors' samples.

CDR3 in amino acids: CASSRFGANVLTF. The CDR3 nucleotides are TGTGCCAGCAGCCGCTTTGGGGCCAACGTCCTGACTTTC. V gene TRBV7-2 combines with J gene TRBJ2-6, with D hard to call. CDR3 length: 13 residues. Trimming removed 5 bases at V and 3 bases at J, with 5 bases between. Germline CDR1 and CDR2: SGHTA and FQGNSA.